This T cell receptor beta chain was retrieved from a study of cytomegalovirus exposure and HLA in healthy donors. Study-wide results and caveats: Further analysis was carried out later, and it showed several of the most significant clusters appearing linked to common viral pathogens. Some highly shared sequence variants likely arose as a pipeline artifact.

Researchers ran the PCR with 60 Vbeta and 13 Jbeta primers. Produced via immunoSEQ multiplex PCR; TCRdb's table is partial and in-frame only. The table lists 150,000 to 200,000 clones, roughly 78% of them singletons. Points on this clone: Its antigen is as yet unknown.

These donors, healthy bone marrow donors, were studied. V lost 6 bases and J lost 1; bases outside the gene matches: 4. Germline CDR1 MNHEY, CDR2 SMNVEV (reference sequence). CDR3 length equals 15 residues. This receptor was identified in a woman aged 40 to 55 in good health and CMV-seronegative. The gene calls are TRBV27 and TRBJ2-1; TRBD1 matches at 9 bases. Source material: PBMCs. This CDR3 is CASSPDRGSYNEQFF. CDR3 in DNA: TGTGCCAGCAGCCCGGACAGGGGTTCCTACAATGAGCAGTTCTTC.